This T cell receptor beta chain was obtained from a study of T cell repertoires in cytomegalovirus infection. Overall study findings and caveats: Dominating the ex vivo response were TCR beta clonotypes that were CMV-specific and HLA-C-restricted.

Using its own MiXCR run on the reads, TCRdb lists one record per CDR3 protein. The profile shows under 200,000 distinct CDR3 sequences, less than 25% of them singletons. There are a few counts of this clonotype. Its antigen is unidentified. Germline and junction disagree at one end, which may indicate a read error. The CDR3 covers 14 residues. Germline V CDR1 and CDR2: MGHRA, YSYEKL. The chain employs TRBV4-1 and TRBJ2-1; D is tentatively TRBD1 or TRBD2 (5 bases each). Sequences were derived from CD8+ T cells from cultured PBMCs, sampled from culture after CMV antigen stimulation. The TCR originated in a human donor in good health (CMV status not recorded). Some clones in this sample may be carry-over from other donors' samples. CDR3 nucleotide sequence: TGTGCCAGCAGCTCCGGGACGGGCGGCAATGAGCAGTTCTTC. It codes for CASSSGTGGNEQFF.